These 6 T cell receptor beta chains came from one sample sequenced in a study of regulatory T cells in long-lasting Graves disease. For TCR beta, libraries came from iRepertoire HTBI primers and Arm-PCR of CDR3 regions. TCRdb passed the multiplex PCR reads through MiXCR, listing each CDR3 protein once. This table has under 800,000 distinct CDR3 sequences, 15% to 20% appearing once. Indicated time point: newly diagnosed GD, antithyroid drugs for less than 3 months. Extracted RNA from PBMCs served as the source of the TCR library. The data also belong to a second study, concerning T cells in Graves' hyperthyroidism and ophthalmopathy.

The sequencing here drew on peripheral blood mononuclear cells (PBMCs), taken at new diagnosis, from a patient treated with antithyroid drugs. Every receptor here comes from a woman in her twenties or thirties with Graves disease.

About this clonotype itself: A much more abundant neighbour one base away suggests this may be a read error. This chain joins TRBV10-3 and TRBJ1-1; D perhaps matches TRBD1 (5 bases). The CDR3 runs 14 residues. Germline V CDR1 and CDR2: ENHRY, SYGVKD. CDR3 residues: CAISELERGTEASF. The CDR3 DNA sequence: TGTGCCATCAGTGAGTTGGAAAGGGGCACTGAAGCTTCCTTT.

This clonotype was counted many times. The chain recombines TRBV7-9 with TRBJ2-7; maybe TRBD2 (7 bases). This CDR3 is built from 15 residues. The V end was cut by 1 base, the J end by 4 bases, with 14 bases between. The germline V gene has CDR1 SEHNR and CDR2 FQNEAQ (reference sequence). Here the CDR3 reads CASSLDLGGRYEQYF. In DNA, the CDR3 is TGTGCCAGCAGCTTAGACTTGGGGGGGCGATACGAGCAGTACTTC.

This clonotype was seen repeatedly, ten times or more. V usage is TRBV29-1 and J usage is TRBJ1-1, with D tentatively TRBD1 (6 bases). The germline CDR1 and CDR2 sequences are SQVTM and ANQGSEA. This CDR3 comprises 13 residues. V was trimmed by 5 bases and J by 1 base, leaving 11 bases between them. The CDR3 coding sequence is TGCAGCGTTTCCGGACAGTCGAACACTGAAGCTTTCTTT. Its translation is CSVSGQSNTEAFF.

In this sample, this clonotype turned up many times. DNA for the CDR3: TGTGCCAGCAGTGTAAGGACCAACAATGAGCAGTTCTTC. Translating it yields CASSVRTNNEQFF. The chain joins TRBV2 to TRBJ2-1; D gene ambiguous. Germline V gene sequence: CDR1 SNHLY, CDR2 FYNNEI. The CDR3 extends over 13 amino acids. Trimming took 4 bases from V and 5 from J, leaving 9 bases between them.

The V and J genes are TRBV5-1 and TRBJ2-4; no reliable D call. V was cut by 3 bases and J by 0 bases, with 7 bases left in between. The CDR3 sequence is 14 residues long. Germline CDR1 and CDR2: SGHRS and YFSETQ. CDR3 bases: TGCGCCAGCAGCTCTGATCTAGCCAAAAACATTCAGTACTTC. Translation: CASSSDLAKNIQYF.

Remarks on this clonotype: A much larger clone sits a single nucleotide away, making a read error possible. The V call is TRBV7-9, the J call TRBJ2-7; possible D gene TRBD2, 6 bases. Trimming shortened V by 5 bases and J by 3 bases, and 11 bases separated the two germline ends. CDR1 SEHNR and CDR2 FQNEAQ come from the germline V gene (reference sequence). The CDR3 extends over 13 amino acids. For the CDR3, the DNA is TGTGCCAGCAGCCGGGGACTGGTCTACGAGCAGTACTTC. It encodes CASSRGLVYEQYF.